This T cell receptor beta chain was recovered during a study of shared clonotypes between healthy human individuals. This clone appeared a few times. Other DNA sequences of this sample code for an identical CDR3. CDR1 and CDR2 from the germline V gene are SNHLY and FYNNEI. This CDR3 comprises 14 residues. V was pared by 6 bases and J by 3 bases, with 4 bases of the junction left unmatched. Only in-frame clones appear in the TCRdb table, and some are missing; sequencing was by immunoSEQ multiplex PCR. The sample carries roughly 2.2 million clones, 80% to 95% recorded once. The clonotype comes from a man aged 18 to 29 in good health. Some clones in this sample may be carry-over from other donors' samples. The rearrangement joins TRBV2 to TRBJ1-5; TRBD1 matches 8 bases. The sample consisted of naive CD4+ T cells from PBMCs. Subset described: CD45RA+ positively selected. CDR3 sequence: CASSGQGYNQPQHF. CDR3 DNA sequence: TGTGCCAGCAGCGGACAGGGCTACAATCAGCCCCAGCATTTT.